Only a few counts were recorded for the clone carrying this TCR beta chain. Antigen: not known. Every donor had blood drawn once into heparin, around 100 mL on average. The data stem from a study of beta chain features in type 1 diabetes. Overall study: On cell yields, gender and age, patients and healthy donors were similar. The study, taken as a whole, reports: Researchers reported that naive, central memory and Treg TCRB repertoires appeared more similar in patients than in healthy donors. Insertions at VDJ junctions were less frequent in type 1 diabetes patients. These patients also deleted more nucleotides at the same junctions. All four CD4+ subsets of Type 1 diabetes patients contained TCRB CDR3s that were moderately but significantly shorter.

Trimming took off 5 bases at V and 3 bases at J, with 17 bases between the two ends. Germline V gene data show CDR1 as SEHNR and CDR2 as FQNEAQ (reference sequence). This CDR3 contains 16 residues. Expressed TCRB transcripts were sequenced after all isolated RNA was converted to cDNA. This table comes from immunoSEQ multiplex PCR, and its TCRdb copy is limited to in-frame clones, with some not included. The table has more than 300,000 clones, approximately 9.9% seen once. Sequences were obtained from central memory CD4+ T cells from blood. The origin of this receptor is a young man with type 1 diabetes. This chain links TRBV7-9 with TRBJ2-4, with D tentatively TRBD1 (5 bases). CDR3 sequence reads: CASSRSLTESKNIQYF. The CDR3 DNA reads TGTGCCAGCAGCCGCTCCCTGACAGAGAGCAAAAACATTCAGTACTTC. The full variable domain, completed using reference TRBV7-9 and TRBJ2-4, is DTGVSQNPRHKITKRGQNVTFRCDPISEHNRLYWYRQTLGQGPEFLTYFQNEAQLEKSRLLSDRFSAERPKGSFSTLEIQRTEQGDSAMYLCASSRSLTESKNIQYFGAGTRLSVL.